The clone carrying this TCR beta chain has a handful of counts. Its matching antigen is unknown. A much larger clone lies one base from this, so it may be a read error. The CDR3 loop spans 16 amino acids. Per germline, CDR1 DFQATT and CDR2 SNEGSKA (reference sequence). TCRdb re-derived calls from the multiplex PCR reads in MiXCR, one entry per CDR3 protein. The data hold over 250,000 distinct CDR3 sequences, with 30% to 35% observed a single time. These data are taken from a study of breast tumors, draining lymph nodes, adjacent tissues. Broader study findings: That most tumor T cells come from lymph nodes remained unproven. Compared with lymph nodes, tumors were less diverse; compared with nontumor tissue, more. Luminal-like breast cancer showed significantly greater tumor-nontumor repertoire similarity than basal-like breast cancer did. Most tumor T cells seemingly derive from lymph node, then expand in tumor.

Samples came from axillary lymph nodes draining the breast cancer. The V and J genes are TRBV20-1 and TRBJ2-6; D remains unclear. The specimen was axillary lymph node tissue. This clonotype was obtained from a female donor with breast cancer. Some clones in this sample may be carry-over from other donors' samples. CDR3 sequence: CSALALRISAANVLTF. CDR3 nucleotide sequence: TGCAGTGCCCTCGCGCTCAGGATCTCTGCGGCCAACGTCCTGACTTTC.